Listed below are T cell receptor beta chains from one sample, sequenced in a study of blood T cell repertoires in COVID-19. Measured with immunoSEQ multiplex PCR; TCRdb has only the in-frame clones, and not every one. The sample includes about 70,000 clones, about 80% of them seen just once. Sequences were obtained from peripheral blood. Receptor source: a man in his sixties or seventies who had recovered from COVID-19. The CDR3 runs from the conserved cysteine through the conserved F or W. The D gene is left open where the match is weak. The size of a clone is reported for some rows only, either as once, few or many, or as a class for expanded clones.

j_gene: TRBJ2-1
d_gene: TRBD2
v_gene: TRBV29-1
abundance: NA
CDR3nt: TGCAGCGTTGAAAATGAGCGGGAGATGGAGTACAATGAGCAGTTCTTC
CDR3aa: CSVENEREMEYNEQFF

j_gene: TRBJ1-5
d_gene: NA
v_gene: TRBV7-2
abundance: NA
CDR3nt: TGTGCCAGCAGCTTAGGAGGCAGCCATAGCAATCAGCCCCAGCATTTT
CDR3aa: CASSLGGSHSNQPQHF

j_gene: TRBJ2-7
d_gene: TRBD2
v_gene: TRBV11-2
abundance: NA
CDR3nt: TGTGCCAGCAGCCGAGGGACTAGCGGAAACGAGCAGTACTTC
CDR3aa: CASSRGTSGNEQYF

j_gene: TRBJ1-2
d_gene: TRBD1
v_gene: TRBV29-1
abundance: once
CDR3nt: TGCAGCGCCTGGCGGACAGGGTATGGCTACACCTTC
CDR3aa: CSAWRTGYGYTF

j_gene: TRBJ1-1
d_gene: NA
v_gene: TRBV7-2
abundance: once
CDR3nt: TGTGCCAGCAGCTTACGGGGGAACACTGAAGCTTTCTTT
CDR3aa: CASSLRGNTEAFF

j_gene: TRBJ2-1
d_gene: NA
v_gene: TRBV5-1
abundance: NA
CDR3nt: TGCGCCAGCAGCCTCACCGAATCGGGGAGGAATGAGCAGTTCTTC
CDR3aa: CASSLTESGRNEQFF

j_gene: TRBJ1-1
d_gene: TRBD1
v_gene: TRBV11-3
abundance: NA
CDR3nt: TGTGCCAGCAGCTTGGACAGGGGAATCGGTGAAGCTTTCTTT
CDR3aa: CASSLDRGIGEAFF

j_gene: TRBJ2-2
d_gene: NA
v_gene: TRBV5-1
abundance: NA
CDR3nt: TGCGCCAGCAGCTTGGCCGGGGGCAGCGGGATAACCGGGGAGCTGTTTTTT
CDR3aa: CASSLAGGSGITGELFF

j_gene: TRBJ1-5
d_gene: TRBD1
v_gene: TRBV6-6
abundance: NA
CDR3nt: TGTGCCAGCAGCCATGACAGGGTCAATCAGCCCCAGCATTTT
CDR3aa: CASSHDRVNQPQHF

j_gene: TRBJ2-1
d_gene: TRBD2
v_gene: TRBV10-3
abundance: NA
CDR3nt: TGTGCCTCCAGCCCAACTAGCGGGGGGACTGGGTCCTACAATGAGCAGTTCTTC
CDR3aa: CASSPTSGGTGSYNEQFF

j_gene: TRBJ1-1
d_gene: TRBD1
v_gene: TRBV3-1/TRBV3-2
abundance: NA
CDR3nt: TGTGCCAGCAGTTCACAGGGGGCCACTGAAGCTTTCTTT
CDR3aa: CASSSQGATEAFF

j_gene: TRBJ1-2
d_gene: TRBD1
v_gene: TRBV7-6
abundance: NA
CDR3nt: TGTGCCAGCAGGCCAGGGGGCTATGACTATGGCTACACCTTC
CDR3aa: CASRPGGYDYGYTF

j_gene: TRBJ2-7
d_gene: TRBD1
v_gene: TRBV11-2
abundance: NA
CDR3nt: TGTGCCAGCAGCTTATCTGGCAGGGGGCTAGTTGTCGAGCAGTACTTC
CDR3aa: CASSLSGRGLVVEQYF

j_gene: TRBJ1-6
d_gene: TRBD1
v_gene: TRBV6-2/TRBV6-3
abundance: NA
CDR3nt: TGTGCCAGCAGTTCTCGGACAGGGCGTATGTATTCACCCCTCCACTTT
CDR3aa: CASSSRTGRMYSPLHF

j_gene: TRBJ2-3
d_gene: NA
v_gene: TRBV7-9
abundance: NA
CDR3nt: TGTGCCAGCAGCTTAACGCGGGAAGGAGATACGCAGTATTTT
CDR3aa: CASSLTREGDTQYF

j_gene: TRBJ2-2
d_gene: NA
v_gene: TRBV10-2
abundance: NA
CDR3nt: TGCGCCACCTCTCATGGCGGAGCTACCGGGGAGCTGTTTTTT
CDR3aa: CATSHGGATGELFF

j_gene: TRBJ1-2
d_gene: TRBD1
v_gene: TRBV7-2
abundance: few
CDR3nt: TGTGCCAGCAGCTACGGACAGGGGGCGTTTGGCTACACCTTC
CDR3aa: CASSYGQGAFGYTF

j_gene: TRBJ2-2
d_gene: NA
v_gene: TRBV9
abundance: NA
CDR3nt: TGTGCCAGCAGCTTCCGCACCGGGGAGCTGTTTTTT
CDR3aa: CASSFRTGELFF

j_gene: TRBJ2-7
d_gene: TRBD1
v_gene: TRBV7-8
abundance: NA
CDR3nt: TGTGCCAGCAGCTTATTGGTTCCGACAGGGCGACAATACGAGCAGTACTTC
CDR3aa: CASSLLVPTGRQYEQYF

j_gene: TRBJ1-2
d_gene: NA
v_gene: TRBV7-9
abundance: NA
CDR3nt: TGTGCCAGCAGCTTAGCGCCAGGGGCCAGTAACTATGGCTACACCTTC
CDR3aa: CASSLAPGASNYGYTF

j_gene: TRBJ1-6
d_gene: NA
v_gene: TRBV27
abundance: NA
CDR3nt: TGTGCCAGCAGTCCCATAAAATTGGGGGGGATGGCCAGAAATAATTCACCCCTCCACTTT
CDR3aa: CASSPIKLGGMARNNSPLHF

j_gene: TRBJ2-1
d_gene: NA
v_gene: TRBV5-1
abundance: once
CDR3nt: TGCGCCAGCAGCTTGGGGACTAAGGACAATGAGCAGTTCTTC
CDR3aa: CASSLGTKDNEQFF

j_gene: TRBJ1-2
d_gene: NA
v_gene: TRBV7-2
abundance: few
CDR3nt: TGTGCCAGCAGCTTAAACCGGGGGTTCTATGGCTACACCTTC
CDR3aa: CASSLNRGFYGYTF

j_gene: TRBJ1-1
d_gene: NA
v_gene: TRBV6-6
abundance: NA
CDR3nt: TGTGGTGCGGGGGGCAGGGACACTGAAGCTTTCTTT
CDR3aa: CGAGGRDTEAFF

j_gene: TRBJ2-4
d_gene: TRBD1
v_gene: TRBV19
abundance: few
CDR3nt: TGTGCCAGTAGGAATACCGGGACAGGGAATACCATTCAGTACTTC
CDR3aa: CASRNTGTGNTIQYF

j_gene: TRBJ2-3
d_gene: NA
v_gene: TRBV10-3
abundance: NA
CDR3nt: TGTGCCATCAGTGAGCCAGGGGGCACAGATACGCAGTATTTT
CDR3aa: CAISEPGGTDTQYF

j_gene: TRBJ2-3
d_gene: NA
v_gene: TRBV11-3
abundance: NA
CDR3nt: TGTGCCAGCAGCTTTATCGCGGGTGGCACAGATACGCAGTATTTT
CDR3aa: CASSFIAGGTDTQYF

j_gene: TRBJ1-2
d_gene: TRBD1
v_gene: TRBV28
abundance: NA
CDR3nt: TGTGCCAGCAGCGAGGGACAGAGTCCCTATGGCTACACCTTC
CDR3aa: CASSEGQSPYGYTF

j_gene: TRBJ2-2
d_gene: TRBD2
v_gene: TRBV10-3
abundance: NA
CDR3nt: TGTGCCATCAGTGATGGTCTTAGCGGGAGGTCGAACACCGGGGAGCTGTTTTTT
CDR3aa: CAISDGLSGRSNTGELFF

j_gene: TRBJ2-2
d_gene: TRBD1
v_gene: TRBV7-2
abundance: NA
CDR3nt: TGTGCCAGCAGCTTGGACAGGGGGCGAACCGGGGAGCTGTTTTTT
CDR3aa: CASSLDRGRTGELFF

j_gene: TRBJ1-5
d_gene: NA
v_gene: TRBV30
abundance: NA
CDR3nt: TGTGCCGGCTCGACAGGTCGGGATCAGCCCCAGCATTTT
CDR3aa: CAGSTGRDQPQHF

j_gene: TRBJ1-6
d_gene: NA
v_gene: TRBV7-3
abundance: once
CDR3nt: TGTGCCAGCAGCTTAATGGGGAGCTCCTATAATTCACCCCTCCACTTT
CDR3aa: CASSLMGSSYNSPLHF

j_gene: TRBJ1-3
d_gene: NA
v_gene: TRBV11-2
abundance: NA
CDR3nt: TGTGCCAGCAGCCGTTGGGACACTTATCCAGGAAACACCATATATTTT
CDR3aa: CASSRWDTYPGNTIYF

j_gene: TRBJ2-1
d_gene: NA
v_gene: TRBV19
abundance: NA
CDR3nt: TGTGCCAGTAGCCCCAGGGGATGGGATGAGCAGTTCTTC
CDR3aa: CASSPRGWDEQFF

j_gene: TRBJ2-3
d_gene: TRBD2
v_gene: TRBV10-1
abundance: once
CDR3nt: TGCGCCAGCAGTGGGTGGGACTACCCTAGCACAGATACGCAGTATTTT
CDR3aa: CASSGWDYPSTDTQYF

j_gene: TRBJ1-1
d_gene: NA
v_gene: TRBV12-1
abundance: NA
CDR3nt: TGTGCCAGCAGCTTTATGGACAGCGCCGGTGAAGCTTTCTTT
CDR3aa: CASSFMDSAGEAFF

j_gene: TRBJ1-1
d_gene: NA
v_gene: TRBV6-6
abundance: few
CDR3nt: TGTGCCAGCAGTTACCACGGGATGAACACTGAAGCTTTCTTT
CDR3aa: CASSYHGMNTEAFF

j_gene: TRBJ1-5
d_gene: NA
v_gene: TRBV12-3/TRBV12-4
abundance: NA
CDR3nt: TGTGCCAGCAGCCAAGGGGGAGATATGCATTTT
CDR3aa: CASSQGGDMHF

j_gene: TRBJ1-6
d_gene: TRBD1
v_gene: TRBV2
abundance: NA
CDR3nt: TGTGCCAGCAGTTTGGACAGGGGATTTGCTCGGGGCTCCTATAATTCACCCCTCCACTTT
CDR3aa: CASSLDRGFARGSYNSPLHF

j_gene: TRBJ2-5
d_gene: NA
v_gene: TRBV28
abundance: NA
CDR3nt: TGTGCCAGCAGTTCCTCGTTTTCGTACCAAGAGACCCAGTACTTC
CDR3aa: CASSSSFSYQETQYF

j_gene: TRBJ1-5
d_gene: TRBD1
v_gene: TRBV7-2
abundance: NA
CDR3nt: TGTGCCAGCAGCTCCCTCGGACAGGGGGCGCGGAGCAATCAGCCCCAGCATTTT
CDR3aa: CASSSLGQGARSNQPQHF

j_gene: TRBJ1-1
d_gene: TRBD1
v_gene: TRBV5-1
abundance: NA
CDR3nt: TGCGCCAGCAGCTCGGACAGGGTGAGCACTGAAGCTTTCTTT
CDR3aa: CASSSDRVSTEAFF

j_gene: TRBJ2-2
d_gene: TRBD2
v_gene: TRBV7-8
abundance: few
CDR3nt: TGTGCCAGCAGCCCGTTCGGACTAGCGGTGAACACCGGGGAGCTGTTTTTT
CDR3aa: CASSPFGLAVNTGELFF

j_gene: TRBJ1-2
d_gene: NA
v_gene: TRBV19
abundance: NA
CDR3nt: TGTGCCAGTACCGCGGGCGTTGTTTATGGCTACACCTTC
CDR3aa: CASTAGVVYGYTF

j_gene: TRBJ2-3
d_gene: NA
v_gene: TRBV4-3
abundance: NA
CDR3nt: TGCGCCAGCAGCCAAGAGCACAGCCCCACAGATACGCAGTATTTT
CDR3aa: CASSQEHSPTDTQYF